This entry lists 9 T cell receptor beta chains sequenced from one sample in a study of cytomegalovirus exposure and HLA in healthy donors. Generated by immunoSEQ multiplex PCR, the TCRdb table keeps only in-frame clones and is missing some. The data show a few hundred thousand clones, over 75% seen once. Sequencing input: PBMCs. The receptors come from a man aged 25 to 40 in good health and CMV-seronegative.

The rearrangement links TRBV6-6 to TRBJ1-2, with unresolved D. The V gene lost 8 bases and the J gene lost 0 bases, with 13 bases spanning the gap. Germline V CDR1 and CDR2: MNHNY, SVGAGI (reference sequence). The CDR3 consists of 14 residues. The CDR3 region is CASRPPGTNYGYTF. The CDR3 DNA sequence: TGTGCCAGCCGCCCCCCCGGGACTAACTATGGCTACACCTTC.

V and J are TRBV15 and TRBJ2-3, with 7 bases lining up with TRBD2. The germline gives CDR1 LNHNV, CDR2 YYDKDF (reference sequence). V lost 5 bases to trimming and J lost 0 bases; unmatched junction nucleotides: 8. The CDR3 has 16 amino acids. The chain's CDR3 is CATSPRRGDSTDTQYF. In nucleotides, the CDR3 is TGTGCCACCAGCCCTCGTCGGGGGGATAGCACAGATACGCAGTATTTT.

This rearrangement joins TRBV6-5 to TRBJ1-2; D not certain. The germline V gene encodes CDR1 MNHEY and CDR2 SVGAGI. V lost 5 bases to trimming and J lost 4 bases, with 11 bases between them. The CDR3 runs 13 residues. The DNA of the CDR3 is TGTGCCAGCAGTCCGAGAGGTCCCTATGGCTACACCTTC. Its protein product is CASSPRGPYGYTF.

The chain couples TRBV27 to TRBJ2-1; TRBD2 matches 10 bases. The CDR3 is 15 amino acids. V was clipped by 5 bases and J by 7 bases; unmatched bases: 8. Germline CDR1 reads MNHEY; CDR2 reads SMNVEV (reference sequence). The CDR3 sequence: CASSKAGGRFNEQFF. CDR3 nucleotide sequence: TGTGCCAGCAGTAAAGCGGGGGGGCGTTTTAATGAGCAGTTCTTC.

The CDR3 loop is CASSVGTGSDSPLHF. The CDR3 region has the DNA TGTGCCAGCAGCGTGGGGACAGGGTCGGATTCACCCCTCCACTTT. This sequence joins TRBV9 and TRBJ1-6; 9 nucleotides agree with TRBD1. The V gene's germline CDR1 is SGDLS and CDR2 YYNGEE. Trimming took 2 bases from V and 8 from J; bases not matched to a gene: 5. The CDR3 extends over 15 amino acids.

The gene calls are TRBV9 and TRBJ2-7; 9 nucleotides agree with TRBD1. This CDR3 is built from 15 residues. The ends lost 2 bases at V and 0 bases at J; junction bases unmatched: 3. Germline values: CDR1 SGDLS, CDR2 YYNGEE. The CDR3 loop reads CASSVGQGISYEQYF. The CDR3, as DNA: TGTGCCAGCAGCGTCGGACAGGGGATCTCCTACGAGCAGTACTTC.

V gene TRBV27 combines with J gene TRBJ1-6; 7 nucleotides line up with TRBD1. The germline gives CDR1 MNHEY, CDR2 SMNVEV (reference sequence). This CDR3 has 14 residues. The V gene end was trimmed by 5 bases and the J gene end by 8 bases; junction bases not matched to a gene: 6. The DNA for the CDR3 is TGTGCCAGCAGTCACCGGGACAGATATTCACCCCTCCACTTT. As protein: CASSHRDRYSPLHF.

With regard to this clone: One junction end does not reproduce the germline sequence, and a read error may be involved. CDR3 bases: TGTGCCAGCAGCATTAACCCGACTTTCACCGGGGTGCTGTTTTTT. This sequence encodes CASSINPTFTGVLFF. The chain recombines TRBV27 with TRBJ2-2, with a possible D match to TRBD2 (5 bases). The CDR3 totals 15 residues. Germline V lookup: CDR1 MNHEY, CDR2 SMNVEV (reference sequence).

This chain joins TRBV5-8 and TRBJ2-3; D possibly corresponds to TRBD1 (5 bases). The V and J ends lost 9 bases and 0 bases respectively, with 20 bases between them. The CDR3 extends over 16 amino acids. The germline CDR1 and CDR2 sequences are SGHTS and YDEGEE. The CDR3 region has the DNA TGTGCCACCAGGGAAGGTCGGCGGCGTAGCACAGATACGCAGTATTTT. Its protein is CATREGRRRSTDTQYF.